The T cell receptor (beta chain) under discussion was sequenced for a study of PD-1 blockade in classical Hodgkin lymphoma. Overall study context: Patients were given intravenous nivolumab, 3 mg/kg, every 2 weeks. General observations from the study: Exclusion removed patients who began nivolumab under 1 year after ASCT.

The assay was immunoSEQ multiplex PCR, and TCRdb's table has in-frame clones only and misses some. The table records about 28,000 clones, approximately 79% of them present only once. Remarks on this clone: Its antigen remains unidentified.

The CDR3 runs 15 residues. V gave up 1 base and J gave up 1 base, with 9 bases separating them. The germline V gene encodes CDR1 SGHAT and CDR2 FQNNGV. Sample time point: cycle 4 day 1 (C4D1), after 6 weeks of nivolumab. After autologous stem cell transplantation all patients relapsed, and prior brentuximab vedotin exposure differed between cohorts. Magnetic negative selection purified CD4+ T cells from thawed PBMCs. Sequencing used CD4+ T cells from blood, obtained before the fourth cycle of nivolumab. This receptor was obtained from a human donor with classical Hodgkin lymphoma. This chain uses TRBV11-2 with TRBJ2-3, with TRBD2 as a possible D gene (5 bases). The chain's CDR3 is CASSLVGSGTDTQYF. DNA for the CDR3: TGTGCCAGCAGCTTAGTGGGTAGCGGCACAGATACGCAGTATTTT.